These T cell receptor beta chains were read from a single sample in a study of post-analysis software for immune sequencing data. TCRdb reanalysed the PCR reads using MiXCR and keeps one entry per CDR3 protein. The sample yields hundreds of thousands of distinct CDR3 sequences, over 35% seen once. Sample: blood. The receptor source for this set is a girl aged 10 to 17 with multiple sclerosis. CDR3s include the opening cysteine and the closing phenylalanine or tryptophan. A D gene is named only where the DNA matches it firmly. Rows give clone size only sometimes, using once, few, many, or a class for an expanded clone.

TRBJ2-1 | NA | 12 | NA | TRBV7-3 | CVSSLYANEQFF | TGTGTCAGCAGCTTATACGCAAATGAGCAGTTCTTC
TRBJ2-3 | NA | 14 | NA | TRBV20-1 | CSASSSILRDTQYF | TGCAGTGCTAGTTCCTCTATTCTGCGGGATACGCAGTATTTT
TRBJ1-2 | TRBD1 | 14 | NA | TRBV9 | CASSAETGGKGYTF | TGTGCCAGCAGTGCAGAGACAGGGGGCAAAGGCTACACCTTC
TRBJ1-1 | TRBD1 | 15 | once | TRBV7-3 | CASSRDREMNTEAFF | TGTGCCAGCAGCCGCGACAGGGAAATGAACACTGAAGCTTTCTTT
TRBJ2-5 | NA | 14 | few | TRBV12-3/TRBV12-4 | CASSFGYGKETQYF | TGTGCCAGCAGTTTTGGTTACGGAAAAGAGACCCAGTACTTC
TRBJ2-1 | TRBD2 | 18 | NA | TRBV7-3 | CASSVETSGRVTYNEQFF | TGTGCCAGCAGCGTAGAGACTAGCGGGAGGGTCACCTACAATGAGCAGTTCTTC
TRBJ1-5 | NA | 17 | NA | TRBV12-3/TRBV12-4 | CASLPGGLGDSNQPQHF | TGTGCCAGCCTTCCGGGGGGGCTAGGGGATAGCAATCAGCCCCAGCATTTT
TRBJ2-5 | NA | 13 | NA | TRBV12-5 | CASAPQGRDEQYF | TGTGCTAGTGCCCCACAGGGTAGGGATGAGCAGTACTTC
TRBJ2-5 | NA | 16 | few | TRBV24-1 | CATSDFQDLPQETQYF | TGTGCCACCAGTGATTTCCAGGACCTGCCTCAAGAGACCCAGTACTTC
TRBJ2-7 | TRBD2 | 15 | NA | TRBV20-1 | CSARDPTSDTYEQYF | TGCAGTGCTAGAGATCCGACTAGCGACACCTACGAGCAGTACTTC
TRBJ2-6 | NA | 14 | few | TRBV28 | CASSLSGGANVLTF | TGTGCCAGCAGTTTGTCGGGTGGGGCCAACGTCCTGACTTTC
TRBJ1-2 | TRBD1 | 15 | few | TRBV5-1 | CASSNRTGVGYGYTF | TGCGCCAGCAGCAACCGGACAGGGGTAGGGTATGGCTACACCTTC
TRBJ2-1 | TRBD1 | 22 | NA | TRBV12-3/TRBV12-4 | CASSLARRGLKWRLGSYNEQFF | TGTGCCAGCAGTTTAGCGCGCAGGGGGCTAAAGTGGCGGTTGGGCTCCTACAATGAGCAGTTCTTC
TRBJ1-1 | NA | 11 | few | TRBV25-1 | CATLVNTEAFF | TGTGCCACCCTGGTGAACACTGAAGCTTTCTTT
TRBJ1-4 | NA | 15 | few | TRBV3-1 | CASSPPPDVDEKLFF | TGTGCCAGCAGCCCTCCCCCGGACGTCGATGAAAAACTGTTTTTT
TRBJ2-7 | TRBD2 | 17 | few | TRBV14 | CASSQGLKSGRASEQYF | TGTGCCAGCAGCCAAGGGTTGAAAAGCGGGAGGGCTTCCGAGCAGTACTTC
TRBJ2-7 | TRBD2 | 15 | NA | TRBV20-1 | CSAPKAGALSYEQYF | TGCAGTGCTCCGAAGGCGGGAGCCCTCTCCTACGAGCAGTACTTC
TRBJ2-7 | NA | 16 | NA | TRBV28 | CASSLDPGTLTYEQYF | TGTGCCAGCAGTCTGGACCCCGGGACATTGACCTACGAGCAGTACTTC
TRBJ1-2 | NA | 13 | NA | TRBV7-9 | CASSFQGQGGYTF | TGTGCCAGCAGCTTCCAGGGGCAGGGTGGCTACACCTTC
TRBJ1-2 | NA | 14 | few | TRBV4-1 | CASSPSGTEYGFTF | TGCGCCAGCAGCCCATCCGGGACCGAATATGGCTTCACCTTC
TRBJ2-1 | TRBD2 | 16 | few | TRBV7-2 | CASSSLTSGINNEQFF | TGTGCCAGCAGCTCGTTGACTAGCGGGATCAACAATGAGCAGTTCTTC
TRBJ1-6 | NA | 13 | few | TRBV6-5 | CASAPGNNSPLHF | TGTGCCAGCGCCCCAGGGAATAATTCACCCCTCCACTTT
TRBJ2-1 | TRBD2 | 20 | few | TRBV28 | CASSLGDIWREGRIHNEQFF | TGTGCCAGCAGTTTGGGGGATATTTGGCGGGAGGGCCGAATACATAATGAGCAGTTCTTC
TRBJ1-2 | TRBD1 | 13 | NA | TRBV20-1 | CSARDLGTGGYTF | TGCAGTGCTAGAGATTTGGGGACAGGCGGCTACACCTTC
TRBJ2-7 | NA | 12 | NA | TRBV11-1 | CASSLVARAQYF | TGTGCCAGCAGCTTAGTGGCTCGAGCGCAGTACTTC
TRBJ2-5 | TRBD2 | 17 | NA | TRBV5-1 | CASSSGLAERGQETQYF | TGCGCCAGCAGCTCCGGACTAGCGGAACGGGGTCAAGAGACCCAGTACTTC
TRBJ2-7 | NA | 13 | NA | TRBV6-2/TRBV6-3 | CASRSGAGYEQYF | TGTGCCAGCAGATCTGGAGCGGGCTACGAGCAGTACTTC
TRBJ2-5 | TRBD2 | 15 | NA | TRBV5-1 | CASSEGGTSPETQYF | TGCGCCAGCAGCGAAGGAGGGACTAGCCCAGAGACCCAGTACTTC
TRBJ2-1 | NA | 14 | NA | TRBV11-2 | CASSSPAGYNEQFF | TGTGCCAGCAGCTCACCAGCGGGTTACAATGAGCAGTTCTTC
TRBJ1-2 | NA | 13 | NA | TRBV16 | CASSQSRDYGYTF | TGTGCCAGCAGCCAATCTAGAGACTATGGCTACACCTTC
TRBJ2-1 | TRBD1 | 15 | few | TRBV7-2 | CASSLVTGPNNEQFF | TGTGCCAGCAGCTTAGTGACAGGGCCCAACAATGAGCAGTTCTTC
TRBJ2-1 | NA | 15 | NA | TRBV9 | CASEKGGAGSNEQFF | TGTGCCAGCGAAAAAGGGGGGGCGGGAAGCAATGAGCAGTTCTTC
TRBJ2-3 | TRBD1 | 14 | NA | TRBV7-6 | CASSSRQGADTQYF | TGTGCCAGCAGCTCCAGACAGGGGGCAGATACGCAGTATTTT
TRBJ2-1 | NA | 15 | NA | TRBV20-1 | CSPNGLERLHNEQFF | TGTAGCCCGAACGGTCTAGAGCGGCTGCACAATGAGCAGTTCTTC
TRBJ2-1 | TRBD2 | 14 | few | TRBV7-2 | CASSLGPGGNEQFF | TGTGCCAGCAGCCTCGGACCCGGGGGGAATGAGCAGTTCTTC
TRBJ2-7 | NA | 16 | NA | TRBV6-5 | CASSSPDSGLSYEQYF | TGTGCCAGCAGTTCCCCTGACAGCGGGCTTTCCTACGAGCAGTACTTC
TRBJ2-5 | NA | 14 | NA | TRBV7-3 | CASSPQGGQETQYF | TGTGCCAGCAGCCCCCAGGGTGGGCAAGAGACCCAGTACTTC
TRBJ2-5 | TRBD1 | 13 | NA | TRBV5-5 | CASSLGTGYEKYF | TGTGCCAGCAGCTTGGGGACAGGGTACGAGAAGTACTTC
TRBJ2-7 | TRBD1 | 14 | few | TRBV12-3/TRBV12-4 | CASIHSDRAYEQYF | TGTGCCAGCATTCATTCGGACAGGGCCTACGAGCAGTACTTC
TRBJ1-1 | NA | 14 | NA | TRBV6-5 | CAGSYSNRDTEAFF | TGTGCCGGCAGTTACTCGAACCGGGACACTGAAGCTTTCTTT
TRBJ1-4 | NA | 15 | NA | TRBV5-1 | CASSLTLGPNEKLFF | TGCGCCAGCAGCTTGACTTTAGGTCCTAATGAAAAACTGTTTTTT
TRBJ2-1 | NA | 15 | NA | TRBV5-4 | CASSHATVRGGEQFF | TGTGCCAGCAGTCACGCGACAGTCCGAGGTGGTGAGCAGTTCTTC
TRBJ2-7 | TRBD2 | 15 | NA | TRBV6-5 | CASSRGLARNYEQYF | TGTGCCAGCAGCCGCGGACTAGCGAGGAACTACGAGCAGTACTTC
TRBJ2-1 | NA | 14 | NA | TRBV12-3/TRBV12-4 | CASKPPGLPSEQFF | TGTGCCAGCAAACCGCCGGGACTCCCTTCTGAGCAGTTCTTC
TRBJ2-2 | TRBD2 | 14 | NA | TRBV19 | CASSAPGGTGELFF | TGTGCCAGTAGTGCCCCGGGGGGCACCGGGGAGCTGTTTTTT
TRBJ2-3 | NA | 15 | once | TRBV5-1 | CASREGVGLADTQYF | TGCGCCAGCAGAGAAGGGGTCGGTCTGGCAGATACGCAGTATTTT
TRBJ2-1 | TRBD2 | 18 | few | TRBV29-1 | CSVAQAGGSYLTYNEQFF | TGCAGCGTGGCCCAAGCGGGAGGGTCATACTTGACCTACAATGAGCAGTTCTTC
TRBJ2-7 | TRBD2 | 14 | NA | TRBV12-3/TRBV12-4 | CASSLIAGGYEQYF | TGTGCCAGCAGTCTCATAGCGGGGGGCTACGAGCAGTACTTC
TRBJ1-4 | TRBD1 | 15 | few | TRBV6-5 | CASSKRQGGTGKLFF | TGTGCCAGCAGTAAACGACAGGGCGGGACTGGAAAACTGTTTTTT
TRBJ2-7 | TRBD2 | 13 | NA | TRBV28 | CATLASGIREQYF | TGTGCCACCCTTGCTAGCGGGATTCGGGAGCAGTACTTC
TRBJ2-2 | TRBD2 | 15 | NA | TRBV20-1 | CSASGSGGDTGELFF | TGCAGTGCCAGCGGGTCCGGGGGGGACACCGGGGAGCTGTTTTTT
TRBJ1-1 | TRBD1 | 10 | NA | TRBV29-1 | CSVKTGEAFF | TGCAGCGTTAAGACAGGGGAAGCTTTCTTT
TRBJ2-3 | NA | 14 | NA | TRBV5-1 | CASSWADSTDTQYF | TGCGCCAGCAGCTGGGCCGACAGCACAGATACGCAGTATTTT
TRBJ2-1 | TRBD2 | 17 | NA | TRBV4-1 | CASSSSGRAQKYNEQFF | TGCGCCAGCAGCTCAAGCGGGAGGGCCCAAAAGTACAATGAGCAGTTCTTC
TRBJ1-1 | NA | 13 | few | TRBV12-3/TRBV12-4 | CASSLALGTEAFF | TGTGCCAGCAGTTTAGCGCTCGGCACTGAAGCTTTCTTT
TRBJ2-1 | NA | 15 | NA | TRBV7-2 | CASRDRGTAYNEQFF | TGTGCCAGCAGAGACCGGGGTACTGCCTACAATGAGCAGTTCTTC
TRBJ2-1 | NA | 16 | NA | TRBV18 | CASSPPSSGPSNEQFF | TGTGCCAGCTCACCACCGTCCAGCGGTCCGAGCAATGAGCAGTTCTTC
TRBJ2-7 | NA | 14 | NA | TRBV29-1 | CSVVREDSYNEQYF | TGCAGCGTTGTTAGGGAGGACTCCTACAATGAGCAGTACTTC
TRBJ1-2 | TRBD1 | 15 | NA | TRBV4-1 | CASSQGEGAAYGYTF | TGCGCCAGCAGCCAAGGGGAGGGGGCAGCTTATGGCTACACCTTC
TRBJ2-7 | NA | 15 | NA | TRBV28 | CASSFGDGLTYEQYF | TGTGCCAGCAGCTTTGGGGACGGACTCACCTACGAGCAGTACTTC